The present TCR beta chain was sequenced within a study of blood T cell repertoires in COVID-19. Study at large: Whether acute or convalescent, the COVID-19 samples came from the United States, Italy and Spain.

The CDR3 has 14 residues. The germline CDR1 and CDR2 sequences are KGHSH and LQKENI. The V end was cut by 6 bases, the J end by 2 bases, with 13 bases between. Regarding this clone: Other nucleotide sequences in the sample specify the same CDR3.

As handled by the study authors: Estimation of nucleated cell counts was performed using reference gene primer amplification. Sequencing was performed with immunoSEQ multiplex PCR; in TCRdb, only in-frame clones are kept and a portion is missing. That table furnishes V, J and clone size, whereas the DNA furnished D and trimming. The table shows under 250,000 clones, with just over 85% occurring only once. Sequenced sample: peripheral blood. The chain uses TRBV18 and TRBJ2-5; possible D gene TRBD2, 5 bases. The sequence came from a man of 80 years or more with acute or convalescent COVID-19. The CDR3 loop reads CASSPEGFQETQYF. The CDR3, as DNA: TGTGCCAGCTCGCCAGAGGGCTTTCAAGAGACCCAGTACTTC.